This T cell receptor (beta chain) was identified during a study of shared clonotypes between healthy human individuals. Sequencing was performed with immunoSEQ multiplex PCR; in TCRdb, only in-frame clones are kept and a portion is missing. The sample yields about 2.5 million clones, 92% seen once. Study results and caveats: The expectation was that sequencing depth would affect clonotype sharing among donors.

A word on this clone: Its matching antigen is unknown.

Material for sequencing was naive CD4+ T cells from PBMCs. Subset described: CD45RA+ positively selected. This receptor was obtained from a man aged 18 to 35 in good health. Some clones in this sample may be carry-over from other donors' samples.

The CDR3 nucleotides are TGTGCCAGCAGCTCGATGGGTCAGGGAACTGGAAACACCATATATTTT. Its protein is CASSSMGQGTGNTIYF. This chain joins TRBV5-4 and TRBJ1-3; possible D gene TRBD1, 5 bases. In germline, CDR1 is SGHNT, CDR2 YYREEE (reference sequence). This CDR3 contains 16 residues. V was trimmed by 3 bases and J by 2 bases, leaving 15 bases between them.